This T cell receptor beta chain was captured by sequencing in a study of blood T cell repertoires in COVID-19. Germline assignment: CDR1 SGHAT and CDR2 FQNNGV. This CDR3 contains 15 residues. V was shortened by 0 bases and J by 3 bases, with 9 bases between the two germline ends. Libraries were prepared by immunoSEQ multiplex PCR; TCRdb keeps only in-frame clonotypes and omits some of them. Of about 280,000 clones in the sample, approximately 80% were seen once. The TCR comes from a man aged 40-50 years who had been exposed to COVID-19. The genes are TRBV11-2 and TRBJ2-1; D may be TRBD1 (5 bases). The specimen was PBMCs or T cells enriched from blood (not recorded which). The CDR3 nucleotides are TGTGCCAGCAGCTTAGACAGGGCTCTCTACAATGAGCAGTTCTTC. Its protein is CASSLDRALYNEQFF.